The T cell receptor beta chain under discussion was sequenced for a study of OX40 agonist ivuxolimab in advanced cancers. The CDR3 runs to 14 residues. Germline V gene lookup returns CDR1 SGHTA and CDR2 FQGNSA. Deletions cut 1 base from V and 0 bases from J, with 6 bases between. Clones were sequenced by immunoSEQ multiplex PCR, and TCRdb holds only the in-frame ones, with some missing. The sample gives fewer than 65,000 clones, 80% to 90% of which show up once; 10% to 14% is in the top ten. The gene calls are TRBV7-2 and TRBJ2-5; D gene unclear. Material: CD4+ or CD8+ T cells sorted from blood, obtained in a trial of the OX40 agonist ivuxolimab. The TCR comes from an adult with an advanced solid tumor such as melanoma, head and neck, liver or kidney cancer. As DNA, the CDR3 is TGTGCCAGCAGCTTAGATCCTGACCAAGAGACCCAGTACTTC. Residues: CASSLDPDQETQYF.